This T cell receptor (beta chain) comes out of a study of blood T cell repertoires in COVID-19. Germline V gene lookup returns CDR1 MDHEN and CDR2 SYDVKM. Deletions cut 10 bases from V and 5 bases from J, with 11 bases between. This CDR3 is built from 11 residues. This table comes from immunoSEQ multiplex PCR, and its TCRdb copy is limited to in-frame clones, with some not included. The profile shows tens of thousands of clones, around 93% of them singletons. Sequencing was carried out using peripheral blood. This chain links TRBV28 with TRBJ1-1; no definite D call. The TCR comes from a human donor with active COVID-19. The donor label of this sample is uncertain. The CDR3 region is CATQVRTEAFF. The CDR3 nucleotides read TGTGCCACCCAGGTCCGGACTGAAGCTTTCTTT.